The entry that follows covers one T cell receptor beta chain sequence. Data came from immunoSEQ multiplex PCR; TCRdb stores just in-frame clones and leaves some out. Here the sample spans roughly 88,000 clones, approximately 90% being singletons. The CDR3 runs 11 residues. The V gene lost 0 bases and the J gene lost 5 bases, with 0 bases spanning the gap. The data were taken from a study of control samples from healthy donors and cancer patients. This chain uses TRBV12-3 or TRBV12-4 with TRBJ2-3, with D hard to call. The source of this sequence is a woman aged 25 to 39 in good health. Sequencing input: blood. CDR3 protein: CASSLADTQYF. CDR3 DNA sequence: TGTGCCAGCAGTTTAGCAGATACGCAGTATTTT.